The clone carrying this T cell receptor (beta chain) has at least ten counts. Its antigen is not known. This sample was included in a study of T cell repertoires in cytomegalovirus infection. In the study overall: Recently described HLA-C-restricted plus well-studied HLA-B-restricted CMV epitopes were used. It can be stated that public TCR beta signatures indicated CMV infection as well as a matching HLA type. Findings of the study overall: HLA-C-restricted, CMV-specific TCR beta clonotypes were dominant ex vivo.

One entry per CDR3 protein, called by TCRdb with MiXCR from the reads. The table shows about 900,000 distinct CDR3 sequences, with roughly 31% occurring only once. Germline CDR1 is SGHVS and CDR2 is FQNEAQ. The V and J ends lost 4 bases and 4 bases respectively, with 4 bases between them. The CDR3 contains 12 residues. The material was cultured CD8+ T cells from PBMCs, obtained from culture after CMV antigen stimulation. The sequence came from a human donor in good health (CMV status not recorded). Some clones in this sample may be carry-over from other donors' samples. V usage is TRBV7-8 and J usage is TRBJ2-2; unclear D gene. CDR3 DNA: TGTGCCAGCAGCTCTACCACCGGGGAGCTGTTTTTT. Residues: CASSSTTGELFF.